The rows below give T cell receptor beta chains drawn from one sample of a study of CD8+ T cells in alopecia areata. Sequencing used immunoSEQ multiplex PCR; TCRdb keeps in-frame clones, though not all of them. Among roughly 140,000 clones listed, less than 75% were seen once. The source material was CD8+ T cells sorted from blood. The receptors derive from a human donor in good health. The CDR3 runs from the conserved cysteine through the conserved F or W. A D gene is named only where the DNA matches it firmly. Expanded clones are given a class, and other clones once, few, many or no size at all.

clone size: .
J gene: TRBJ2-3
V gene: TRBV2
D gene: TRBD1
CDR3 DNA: TGTGCCAGTCTCCAGGGACAGGGGACAGATACGCAGTATTTT
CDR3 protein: CASLQGQGTDTQYF

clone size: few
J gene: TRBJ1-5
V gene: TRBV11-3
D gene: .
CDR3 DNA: TGTGCCAGCAGCATAACTAGGCCCCAGCATTTT
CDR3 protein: CASSITRPQHF

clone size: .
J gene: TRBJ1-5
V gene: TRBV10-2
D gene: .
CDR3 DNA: TGCGCCAGCAGTGAGACGGGACTCAATCAGCCCCAGCATTTT
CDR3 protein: CASSETGLNQPQHF

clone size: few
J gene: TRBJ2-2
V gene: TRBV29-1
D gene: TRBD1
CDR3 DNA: TGCAGCGCTAATACAGGGGGCGCAAGGACCGGGGAGCTGTTTTTT
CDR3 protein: CSANTGGARTGELFF

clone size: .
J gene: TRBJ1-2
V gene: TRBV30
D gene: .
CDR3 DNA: TGTGCCTGGATTCCGGGACCGCTCTATGGCTACACCTTC
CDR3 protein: CAWIPGPLYGYTF

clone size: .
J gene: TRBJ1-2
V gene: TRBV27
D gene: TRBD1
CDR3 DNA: TGTGCCAGCCGAGATCTGACAGGGACAAACGGCTACACCTTC
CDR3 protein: CASRDLTGTNGYTF

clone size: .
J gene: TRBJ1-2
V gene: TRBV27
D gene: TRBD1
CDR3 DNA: TGTGCCAGCAAAATACAACAGGGGGCGATCCATGGCTACACCTTC
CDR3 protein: CASKIQQGAIHGYTF

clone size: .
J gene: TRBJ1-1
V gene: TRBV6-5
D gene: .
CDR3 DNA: TGTGCCAGCAGTTATGGAATGAACACTGAAGCTTTCTTT
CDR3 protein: CASSYGMNTEAFF

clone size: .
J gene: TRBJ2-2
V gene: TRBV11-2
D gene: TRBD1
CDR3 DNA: TGTGCCAGCAGCACTCCCCGGGACAGAGACACCGGGGAGCTGTTTTTT
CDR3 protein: CASSTPRDRDTGELFF

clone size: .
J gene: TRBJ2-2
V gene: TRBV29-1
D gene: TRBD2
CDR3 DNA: TGCAGCGTTGAAGATCGGCTAGCGGGAGGGCCGGTCGGGGACACCGGGGAGCTGTTTTTT
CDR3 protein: CSVEDRLAGGPVGDTGELFF

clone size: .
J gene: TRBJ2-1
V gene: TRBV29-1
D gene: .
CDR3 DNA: TGCAGCGTTGAAGGGGGGGACATCCCGGCGTACGAGCAGTTCTTC
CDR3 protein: CSVEGGDIPAYEQFF

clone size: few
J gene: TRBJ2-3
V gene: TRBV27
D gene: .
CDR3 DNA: TGTGCCAGCAGTCTATTCTTCGCAGCAGATACGCAGTATTTT
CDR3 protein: CASSLFFAADTQYF

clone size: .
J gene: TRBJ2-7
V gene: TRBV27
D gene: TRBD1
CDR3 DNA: TGTGCCAGCATTTCACACGACAGGGTCAACGAGCAGTACTTC
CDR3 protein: CASISHDRVNEQYF

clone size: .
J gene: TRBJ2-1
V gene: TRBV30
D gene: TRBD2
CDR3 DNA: TGTGCCTCTAGCGGTCATACCTACAATGAGCAGTTCTTC
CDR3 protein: CASSGHTYNEQFF

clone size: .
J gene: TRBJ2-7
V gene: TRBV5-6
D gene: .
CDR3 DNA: TGTGCCAGCAGCTTGAAAGGACAGACCTACGAGCAGTACTTC
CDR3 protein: CASSLKGQTYEQYF

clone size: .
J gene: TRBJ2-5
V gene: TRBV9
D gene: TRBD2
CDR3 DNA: TGTGCCAGCAGCGGTAGCGGGAGAGGGGGAGAGACCCAGTACTTC
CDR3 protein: CASSGSGRGGETQYF

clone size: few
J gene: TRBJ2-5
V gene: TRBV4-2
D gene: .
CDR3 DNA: TGTGCCAGCAGCCAGGTTGCGCGCCCACAAGAGACCCAGTACTTC
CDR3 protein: CASSQVARPQETQYF

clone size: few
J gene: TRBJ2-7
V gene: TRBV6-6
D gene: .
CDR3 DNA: TGTGCCAGCAGTGATTTGTACGAGCAGTACTTC
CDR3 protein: CASSDLYEQYF

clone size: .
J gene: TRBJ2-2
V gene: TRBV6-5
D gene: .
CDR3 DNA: TGTGCCAGCAGCCCGGATACCGGGGAGCTGTTTTTT
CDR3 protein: CASSPDTGELFF

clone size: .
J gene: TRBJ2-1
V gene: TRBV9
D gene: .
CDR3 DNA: TGTGCCAGCAGCGTAGGCACTACCTACAACAATGAGCAGTTCTTC
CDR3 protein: CASSVGTTYNNEQFF

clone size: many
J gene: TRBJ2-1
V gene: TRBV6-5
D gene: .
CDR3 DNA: TGTGCCAGCAGTTTGCCCGGTGGTGAGCAGTTCTTC
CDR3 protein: CASSLPGGEQFF

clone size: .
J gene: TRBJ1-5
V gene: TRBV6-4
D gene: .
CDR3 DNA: TGTGCCAGCAGTCAGGGCTTGGGTAATCAGCCCCAGCATTTT
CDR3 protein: CASSQGLGNQPQHF

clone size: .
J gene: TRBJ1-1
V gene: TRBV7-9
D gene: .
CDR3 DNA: TGTGCCAGCAGCTTAGGGGCGACAGAAGCTTTCTTT
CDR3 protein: CASSLGATEAFF

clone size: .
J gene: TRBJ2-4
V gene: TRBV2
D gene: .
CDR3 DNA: TGTGCCAGCAGTGAAACCGGGAGTGTTGGAAACATTCAGTACTTC
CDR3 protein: CASSETGSVGNIQYF

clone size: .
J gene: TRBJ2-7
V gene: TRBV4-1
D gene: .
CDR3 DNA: TGCGCCAGCAGCCAAACGACAATCCCAGGGTACGAGCAGTACTTC
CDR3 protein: CASSQTTIPGYEQYF

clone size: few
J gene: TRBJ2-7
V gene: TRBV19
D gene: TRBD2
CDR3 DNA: TGTGCCAGTAGCCGCAGGTTCGGGAGGAGGTCCTACGAGCAGTACTTC
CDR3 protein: CASSRRFGRRSYEQYF

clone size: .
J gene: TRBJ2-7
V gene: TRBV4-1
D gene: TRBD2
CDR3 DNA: TGCGCCAGCAGCCTCGGTAGCGGGAACGAGCAGTACTTC
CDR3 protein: CASSLGSGNEQYF

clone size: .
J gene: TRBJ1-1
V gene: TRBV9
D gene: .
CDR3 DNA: TGTGCCAGCAGCGTAGCGGTTCGGGGCACTGAAGCTTTCTTT
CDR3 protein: CASSVAVRGTEAFF

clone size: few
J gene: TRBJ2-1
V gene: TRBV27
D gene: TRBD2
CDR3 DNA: TGTGCCAGCAGTTTAGCTAGCGGGCTCCAAAATGAGCAGTTCTTC
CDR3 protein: CASSLASGLQNEQFF

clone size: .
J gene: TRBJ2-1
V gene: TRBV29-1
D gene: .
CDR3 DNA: TGCAGCGTTGACGGCGGGGCCCTCGGCTACAATGAGCAGTTCTTC
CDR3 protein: CSVDGGALGYNEQFF

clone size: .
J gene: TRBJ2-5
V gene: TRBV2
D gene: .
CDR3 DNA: TGTGCCAGCACTGACAGGCGCGAGACCCAGTACTTC
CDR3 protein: CASTDRRETQYF

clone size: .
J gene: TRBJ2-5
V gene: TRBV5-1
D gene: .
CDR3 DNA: TGCGCCAGCAGCTTGTCAGGGGACGCCTACTTC
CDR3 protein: CASSLSGDAYF